The present TCR beta chain was sequenced within a study of T cells in Graves' hyperthyroidism and ophthalmopathy. RNA transcripts gave rise to amplified TCR beta CDR3 regions. HTBI primers were the set used in a first-round RT-PCR of the TCR CDR3. TCRdb ran MiXCR on the multiplex PCR reads and lists one entry per CDR3 protein. The repertoire holds 490,000 or so distinct CDR3 sequences, 15% to 20% seen once, with 25% to 35% in the top ten. This CDR3 has 16 residues. Trimming removed 4 bases from V and 2 bases from J, with 15 bases in between. The specimen was blood. The chain has TRBV12-3 or TRBV12-4 and TRBJ1-5, with D possibly TRBD1 on 6 matching bases. This TCR derives from a woman younger than 45 with Graves' ophthalmopathy. The DNA for the CDR3 is TGTGCCAGCAGTTCAAGGGGGAAGGAAGGCAATCAGCCCCAGCATTTT. Protein product: CASSSRGKEGNQPQHF.